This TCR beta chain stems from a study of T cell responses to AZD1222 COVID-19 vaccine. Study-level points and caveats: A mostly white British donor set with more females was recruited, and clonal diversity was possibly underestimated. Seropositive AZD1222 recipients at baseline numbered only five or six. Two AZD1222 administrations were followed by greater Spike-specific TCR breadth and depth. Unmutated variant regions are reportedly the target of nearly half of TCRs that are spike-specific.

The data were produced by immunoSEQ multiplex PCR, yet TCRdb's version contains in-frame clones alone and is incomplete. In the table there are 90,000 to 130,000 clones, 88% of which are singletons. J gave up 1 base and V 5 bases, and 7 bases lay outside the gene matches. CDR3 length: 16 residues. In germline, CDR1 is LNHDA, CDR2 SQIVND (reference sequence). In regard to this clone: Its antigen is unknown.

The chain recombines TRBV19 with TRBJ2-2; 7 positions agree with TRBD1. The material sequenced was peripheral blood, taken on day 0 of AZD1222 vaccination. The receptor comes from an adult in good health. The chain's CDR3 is CASSHNGQVNTGELFF. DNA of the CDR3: TGTGCCAGTAGTCATAACGGACAGGTGAACACCGGGGAGCTGTTTTTT.